The rows below give T cell receptor beta chains drawn from one sample of a study of blood T cells in healthy people across ages. TCRdb redid the calling of the 5' RACE reads with MiXCR, one entry per CDR3 protein. This table has about 1.4 million distinct CDR3 sequences, approximately 60% appearing once. The sample comprised blood. These receptors all stem from a man between 18 and 35 years old in good health. CDR3s include the opening cysteine and the closing phenylalanine or tryptophan. D genes are given only for firm matches. The listing skips clone size in some rows; elsewhere it reads once, few, many or a size class.

v_call	j_call	d_call	clone_size	cdr3_aa	cdr3_nt
TRBV28	TRBJ2-5	-	-	CASSPTGGRFRAQYF	TGTGCCAGCAGTCCCACGGGGGGCCGCTTTCGCGCGCAGTACTTC
TRBV6-6	TRBJ2-3	TRBD2	few	CASTPSLAGQDTQYF	TGTGCCAGCACCCCAAGCCTAGCGGGGCAAGATACGCAGTATTTT
TRBV6-5	TRBJ2-1	-	few	CASTGWGIEQFF	TGTGCCAGCACTGGGTGGGGAATTGAGCAGTTCTTC
TRBV7-2	TRBJ1-1	-	few	CASSLRAVEAHTEAFF	TGTGCCAGCAGCTTACGGGCCGTGGAGGCCCACACTGAAGCTTTCTTT
TRBV25-1	TRBJ1-1	-	-	CASRDWGDTEAFF	TGTGCCAGCAGGGACTGGGGGGACACTGAAGCTTTCTTT
TRBV4-2	TRBJ2-7	-	-	CASSRSGQGAGYEQYF	TGTGCCAGCAGCCGCTCAGGGCAGGGCGCAGGCTACGAGCAGTACTTC
TRBV4-1	TRBJ2-2	TRBD1	-	CASSRPGQGHTGELFF	TGCGCCAGCAGCCGACCGGGACAGGGTCACACCGGGGAGCTGTTTTTT
TRBV20-1	TRBJ2-1	-	-	CSAMDNEQFF	TGCAGTGCTATGGACAATGAGCAGTTCTTC
TRBV7-2	TRBJ2-7	TRBD2	-	CASSPGTRPYEQYF	TGTGCCAGCAGCCCCGGGACTAGGCCATACGAGCAGTACTTC
TRBV10-3	TRBJ1-2	-	few	CAISQPGPFYTF	TGTGCCATCAGTCAGCCAGGGCCCTTCTACACCTTC
TRBV20-1	TRBJ1-5	TRBD1	-	CSATYRGGYQPQHF	TGCAGTGCTACTTACAGGGGCGGTTATCAGCCCCAGCATTTT
TRBV6-2/TRBV6-3	TRBJ2-2	-	once	CANSDTNTGELFF	TGTGCCAACTCCGACACGAACACCGGGGAGCTGTTTTTT
TRBV13	TRBJ2-1	-	-	CASSLGTRIDEQFF	TGTGCCAGCAGCTTAGGAACTAGGATCGATGAGCAGTTCTTC
TRBV20-1	TRBJ1-1	-	few	CSATGPTGEAFF	TGCAGTGCTACCGGGCCCACGGGGGAAGCTTTCTTT
TRBV2	TRBJ1-6	TRBD1	once	CASTATVDPGTGVGDSPLHF	TGTGCCAGCACTGCCACGGTTGACCCAGGTACAGGGGTGGGGGATTCACCCCTCCACTTT
TRBV4-3	TRBJ2-1	-	few	CASSQEPRNNNEQFF	TGCGCCAGCAGCCAGGAGCCCCGGAACAACAATGAGCAGTTCTTC
TRBV20-1	TRBJ1-4	TRBD1	-	CSAFQGAQKKLFF	TGCAGTGCTTTCCAGGGGGCGCAGAAGAAACTGTTTTTT
TRBV7-9	TRBJ2-1	-	-	CASSLGGIGEDEQFF	TGTGCCAGCAGCTTAGGAGGGATCGGTGAGGACGAGCAGTTCTTC
TRBV7-9	TRBJ1-4	-	-	CASSLAGHEKLFF	TGTGCCAGCAGCTTAGCAGGGCATGAAAAACTGTTTTTT
TRBV15	TRBJ2-3	TRBD2	-	CATSGWTSGRPTDTQYF	TGTGCCACCAGCGGTTGGACTAGCGGGAGGCCCACAGATACGCAGTATTTT
TRBV7-7	TRBJ1-1	-	few	CASSEGTLHGTEAFF	TGTGCTAGCAGCGAGGGGACTCTGCACGGTACTGAAGCTTTCTTT
TRBV2	TRBJ2-5	-	-	CASSNAPGETQYF	TGTGCCAGCAGTAATGCACCCGGGGAGACCCAGTACTTC
TRBV7-9	TRBJ2-1	-	-	CASSPDGGNNEQFF	TGTGCCAGCAGCCCCGATGGCGGTAACAATGAGCAGTTCTTC
TRBV13	TRBJ2-1	-	few	CASSLMSYNEQFF	TGTGCCAGCAGCTTAATGTCATACAATGAGCAGTTCTTC
TRBV7-9	TRBJ1-2	TRBD1	-	CASSFGGQGDYGYTF	TGTGCCAGCAGCTTTGGGGGACAGGGCGACTATGGCTACACCTTC
TRBV12-3/TRBV12-4	TRBJ2-3	-	-	CASSLEATTDTPYF	TGTGCCAGCAGTTTAGAGGCAACCACAGATACGCCGTATTTT
TRBV4-1	TRBJ2-3	TRBD2	-	CASSQGDYNTQYF	TGCGCCAGCAGCCAAGGGGACTACAATACGCAGTATTTT
TRBV12-3/TRBV12-4	TRBJ1-2	-	-	CASSFPETRNYGYTF	TGTGCCAGCAGTTTCCCTGAGACACGGAACTATGGCTACACCTTC
TRBV20-1	TRBJ2-1	TRBD2	-	CSAPLSGSSYNEQFF	TGCAGTGCTCCGCTTAGCGGGAGCTCCTACAATGAGCAGTTCTTC
TRBV3-1	TRBJ2-7	-	-	CASSQDWAAPEQYF	TGTGCCAGCAGCCAAGATTGGGCCGCGCCGGAGCAGTACTTC
TRBV25-1	TRBJ2-7	-	-	CASSEWVGEQYF	TGTGCCAGCAGTGAATGGGTTGGCGAGCAGTACTTC
TRBV5-1	TRBJ2-1	-	-	CASSIQRNNNEQFF	TGCGCCAGCAGCATCCAGAGGAACAACAATGAGCAGTTCTTC
TRBV29-1	TRBJ1-4	-	-	CSVKGLSQDVTNEKLFF	TGCAGCGTTAAAGGTCTGAGCCAGGACGTTACTAATGAAAAACTGTTTTTT
TRBV6-2/TRBV6-3	TRBJ2-7	-	-	CASSYGSHEQYF	TGTGCCAGCAGTTACGGTTCCCACGAGCAGTACTTC
TRBV12-3/TRBV12-4	TRBJ2-1	-	few	CASNFRGTYNEQFF	TGTGCCAGCAACTTCCGGGGGACCTACAATGAGCAGTTCTTC
TRBV29-1	TRBJ2-7	TRBD2	few	CSDRTSEDYEQYF	TGCAGCGATCGGACTAGCGAAGACTACGAGCAGTACTTC
TRBV27	TRBJ2-5	-	few	CASSSGLLETQYF	TGTGCCAGCAGTTCGGGACTTTTAGAGACCCAGTACTTC
TRBV4-1	TRBJ2-7	TRBD2	-	CASSQTRLAGGPFSYEQYF	TGCGCCAGCAGCCAGACAAGACTAGCGGGAGGACCCTTCTCCTACGAGCAGTACTTC
TRBV20-1	TRBJ2-5	-	-	CSADYQGTQYF	TGCAGTGCTGACTACCAAGGGACCCAGTACTTC
TRBV4-1	TRBJ2-7	-	few	CASSQQVSYEQYF	TGCGCCAGCAGCCAACAGGTTTCCTACGAGCAGTACTTC
TRBV11-2	TRBJ2-3	TRBD2	few	CASSSWTSGNTDTQYF	TGTGCCAGCAGCTCCTGGACTAGCGGGAACACAGATACGCAGTATTTT
TRBV12-3/TRBV12-4	TRBJ2-5	-	-	CASSLLGKRTRGEQYF	TGTGCCAGCAGTTTATTGGGTAAGCGGACCCGCGGGGAGCAGTACTTC
TRBV27	TRBJ2-7	-	-	CASRVGTNYEQYF	TGTGCCAGCAGAGTGGGGACAAACTACGAGCAGTACTTC
TRBV5-1	TRBJ2-5	TRBD1	-	CASSLAGGQRETQYF	TGCGCCAGCAGCTTGGCAGGGGGCCAGAGGGAGACCCAGTACTTC
TRBV20-1	TRBJ2-5	-	-	CSAPPLAWATQYF	TGCAGTGCGCCGCCCCTAGCGTGGGCGACCCAGTACTTC
TRBV2	TRBJ2-5	-	once	CASSSERQMQETQYF	TGTGCCAGCAGTTCGGAGCGGCAAATGCAAGAGACCCAGTACTTC
TRBV30	TRBJ1-5	-	-	CAWSDRNQPQHF	TGTGCCTGGAGTGACCGAAACCAGCCCCAGCATTTT
TRBV9	TRBJ2-7	TRBD2	few	CASSASGRTYEQYF	TGTGCCAGCAGCGCTAGCGGGAGGACCTACGAGCAGTACTTC
TRBV7-9	TRBJ2-1	TRBD1	-	CASSVRGPQKTQFF	TGTGCCAGCTCCGTCAGGGGGCCACAAAAGACCCAGTTCTTC
TRBV12-3/TRBV12-4	TRBJ2-5	-	few	CASRPSLRGETQYF	TGTGCCAGCAGACCTTCCTTGAGAGGAGAGACCCAGTACTTC